The T cell receptor (beta chain) described here comes from a study of Ad26.COV2.S vaccination and SARS-CoV-2 variants. Concerning this clone: Its antigen is not identified.

Data came from immunoSEQ multiplex PCR; TCRdb stores just in-frame clones and leaves some out. The data contain about 350,000 clones, about 89% of them singletons. As to treatment: around 19 received Ad26.COV2.S at low or high dose, single or two shots; a few received placebo; per-sample allocation not given. Collection of samples fell on day 63 after the first vaccine or placebo injection. The CDR3 is 18 residues long. In germline, CDR1 is MNHEY, CDR2 SVGEGT. V was cut by 0 bases and J by 0 bases, with 15 bases left in between. Overall study results and limits: Total T cell responses may have been underestimated by the TCR breadth and depth analyses.

The rearrangement links TRBV6-2 or TRBV6-3 to TRBJ1-5, with TRBD1 as a possible D gene (6 bases). The sequences come from peripheral blood, collected in a trial of Ad26.COV2.S vaccine versus placebo. This receptor was identified in a person between 18 and 59 years old who received the Ad26.COV2.S COVID-19 vaccine or a placebo. The CDR3 spells CASSYSITGLHSNQPQHF. CDR3 in DNA: TGTGCCAGCAGTTACTCGATCACAGGGCTCCATAGCAATCAGCCCCAGCATTTT.